Shown below are 15 T cell receptor beta chains from a single sample sequenced in a study of blood T cell repertoires in COVID-19 (dated by TCRdb to 2019 to 2021). Library preparation was by the immunoSEQ multiplex PCR assay. TCRdb stores this immuneACCESS table with in-frame sequences only. Part of the clones is absent; in the studies checked, under half of the shortfall reflects unresolved V genes, and no reason is known for the rest. The sample table shows fewer than 200,000 clones, and roughly 84% are seen once. The ten largest clones represent less than 3.5% of the sample. The material sequenced was PBMCs or T cells enriched from blood (not recorded which). The receptors here all came from a woman in her 30s who had been exposed to COVID-19.

This sequence joins TRBV30 and TRBJ1-1, with 7 bases aligning to TRBD1. The CDR3 consists of 13 residues. In germline, CDR1 is GTSNPN, CDR2 SVGIG (reference sequence). V lost 2 bases and J lost 10; bases outside the gene matches: 10. The CDR3 sequence is CAWSNFVQGGAFF. DNA of the CDR3: TGTGCCTGGAGTAATTTTGTGCAGGGGGGAGCTTTCTTT.

This chain joins TRBV27 and TRBJ1-4, with 7 bases fitting TRBD1. Looked up from germline, CDR1 is MNHEY and CDR2 is SMNVEV (reference sequence). The ends lost 6 bases at V and 4 bases at J; junction bases unmatched: 11. This CDR3 has 16 amino acids. CDR3 nucleotide sequence: TGTGCCAGCAGACCCAACCAGGGGGTAGTTAATGAAAAACTGTTTTTT. Translating gives CASRPNQGVVNEKLFF. Supplemented by reference TRBV27 and TRBJ1-4, the full variable domain reads EAQVTQNPRYLITVTGKKLTVTCSQNMNHEYMSWYRQDPGLGLRQIYYSMNVEVTDKGDVPEGYKVSRKEKRNFPLILESPSPNQTSLYFCASRPNQGVVNEKLFFGSGTQLSVL.

The chain links TRBV28 to TRBJ1-1; 7 bases map to TRBD1. V was pared by 5 bases and J by 4 bases, with 10 bases of the junction left unmatched. Germline lookup yields CDR1 MDHEN and CDR2 SYDVKM. CDR3 length: 15 amino acids. The CDR3 sequence: CASSPLKGASTEAFF. The CDR3 DNA reads as TGTGCCAGCAGTCCCCTGAAGGGGGCCAGCACTGAAGCTTTCTTT.

This rearrangement joins TRBV7-9 to TRBJ1-1; tentative D call: TRBD1 (5 bases). With 5 bases removed from V and 6 bases from J, the gap between germline ends came to 13 bases. The germline V gene has CDR1 SEHNR and CDR2 FQNEAQ (reference sequence). There are 13 residues in the CDR3. The CDR3 is CASSMQGIAEAFF. The CDR3 bases are TGTGCCAGCAGCATGCAGGGAATCGCTGAAGCTTTCTTT.

The chain uses TRBV9 and TRBJ2-7; D perhaps matches TRBD1 (6 bases). Germline V gives CDR1 SGDLS, CDR2 YYNGEE. This CDR3 contains 14 residues. Trimming took off 0 bases at V and 3 bases at J, with 10 bases between the two ends. CDR3 sequence: CASSVDSGDYEQYF. CDR3 bases: TGTGCCAGCAGCGTAGATTCAGGGGACTACGAGCAGTACTTC.

The CDR3 bases are TGTGCCAGCATCCTTAGCGGGTCCTCCTCCTACGAGCAGTACTTC. Encoded protein: CASILSGSSSYEQYF. The chain employs TRBV28 and TRBJ2-7; the match to TRBD2 covers 7 bases. Germline V gene data show CDR1 as MDHEN and CDR2 as SYDVKM. The CDR3 length is 15 residues. Trimming at V came to 7 bases and at J to 0 bases, leaving 9 bases not matched to a gene.

V is TRBV4-1 and J is TRBJ1-5; 7 positions match TRBD1. With V trimmed by 0 bases and J by 7 bases, 9 bases remained unmatched. The germline V gene encodes CDR1 MGHRA and CDR2 YSYEKL. The length of the CDR3 is 16 residues. CDR3 loop: CASSQDATGTFQPQHF. CDR3 coding DNA: TGCGCCAGCAGCCAAGACGCGACAGGGACTTTCCAGCCCCAGCATTTT.

This rearrangement joins TRBV27 to TRBJ2-3; 10 bases align to TRBD2. The junction had 12 bases not matched to a gene; V was cut back by 6 bases and J by 0 bases. The CDR3 spans 18 residues. Looked up from germline, CDR1 is MNHEY and CDR2 is SMNVEV (reference sequence). The CDR3 protein is CASSPSPSGGQSTDTQYF. The CDR3 nucleotides are TGTGCCAGCAGCCCCTCCCCTAGCGGGGGCCAGAGCACAGATACGCAGTATTTT.

The chain couples TRBV14 to TRBJ1-6, with D unclear. Germline V CDR1 and CDR2: SGHDN, FVKESK. The CDR3 is 13 residues long. Deletions cut 0 bases from V and 14 bases from J, with 11 bases between. CDR3 DNA sequence: TGTGCCAGCAGCCAAGAGGTGTTACATACCCTCCACTTT. Its translation: CASSQEVLHTLHF.

The V call is TRBV29-1, the J call TRBJ1-4; TRBD1 aligns across 11 bases. The V and J ends lost 7 bases and 3 bases, in that order; junction bases with no gene match: 4. Per the germline V gene, CDR1 is SQVTM and CDR2 is ANQGSEA. The CDR3 totals 14 residues. The CDR3 region is CSADRGQSNEKLFF. For the CDR3, the DNA is TGCAGCGCGGACAGGGGGCAATCTAATGAAAAACTGTTTTTT.

The V gene is TRBV2, the J gene TRBJ2-7; TRBD1 is a possible D gene (6 bases). Trimming pared 4 bases from V and 4 bases from J, leaving 20 bases between. CDR1 and CDR2 (germline): SNHLY, FYNNEI. The CDR3 length is 16 residues. Here the CDR3 reads CASSGNRLGGQYEQYF. The CDR3 nucleotides are TGTGCCAGCAGTGGCAACAGGTTAGGCGGACAGTACGAGCAGTACTTC.

The rearrangement joins TRBV28 to TRBJ2-2; 9 bases are a match to TRBD1. This CDR3 spans 12 amino acids. CDR1 and CDR2 (germline): MDHEN, SYDVKM. The CDR3 spells CAGQGSPGELFF. CDR3 DNA: TGTGCGGGACAGGGATCGCCCGGGGAGCTGTTTTTT.

V and J are TRBV6-5 and TRBJ1-2; D remains unclear. Germline CDR1 reads MNHEY; CDR2 reads SVGAGI. Trimming removed 9 bases from V and 5 bases from J, with 16 bases in between. The CDR3 contains 13 residues. Here the CDR3 DNA reads TGTGCCAGTAGTAACGTGTATGAGTATGGCTACACCTTC. This encodes CASSNVYEYGYTF.

The chain is built from TRBV11-2 and TRBJ2-7, with 8 bases matching TRBD2. The CDR3 covers 13 residues. Looked up from germline, CDR1 is SGHAT and CDR2 is FQNNGV. After removal of 3 bases from V and 3 bases from J, the junction contained 1 base not matched to a gene. CDR3 region: CASSLGLVYEQYF. The CDR3 DNA follows: TGTGCCAGCAGCTTGGGACTAGTCTACGAGCAGTACTTC.

V is TRBV5-4 and J is TRBJ2-1; 8 nucleotides match TRBD1. This CDR3 is built from 15 residues. Looked up from germline, CDR1 is SGHNT and CDR2 is YYREEE (reference sequence). With V trimmed by 0 bases and J by 5 bases, 4 bases remained unmatched. In DNA form, the CDR3 reads TGTGCCAGCAGCTTGGACCAGGGGGCACACAATGAGCAGTTCTTC. Protein sequence: CASSLDQGAHNEQFF.